The next 28 T cell receptor beta chains were all read from a single sample in a study of spatial heterogeneity in lung cancer. TCRdb fed the 5' RACE reads into MiXCR, producing one record per CDR3 protein. The repertoire includes under 20,000 distinct CDR3 sequences, about a fifth of them detected once, and 6.2% sits in the top ten. The time point: blood at routine non-recurrence follow-up after resection. The sample in question was PBMCs, obtained at follow-up. These receptors all stem from a male donor with early-stage non-small cell lung cancer.

The chain recombines TRBV3-1 with TRBJ2-3, with 10 bases aligning to TRBD1. V shed 1 base and J 1 base; nucleotides not matched to a gene: 2. The CDR3 is 16 residues long. Germline V lookup: CDR1 LGHDT, CDR2 YNNKEL (reference sequence). CDR3 sequence (DNA): TGTGCCAGCAGCCAAGGACAGGGGGCAGGCACAGATACGCAGTATTTT. Translation gives CASSQGQGAGTDTQYF.

This clonotype turned up a few times. This chain uses TRBV7-9 with TRBJ2-3, with TRBD2 matching 11 bases. Trimming took 5 bases from V and 0 from J; bases not matched to a gene: 19. In germline, CDR1 is SEHNR, CDR2 FQNEAQ (reference sequence). This CDR3 is built from 21 residues. CDR3 nucleotides: TGTGCCAGCAGCCCGCACAGAAGAACTAGCGGGGGATTCTCTAGCACAGATACGCAGTATTTT. Translation: CASSPHRRTSGGFSSTDTQYF.

This clonotype was seen a handful of times. The V call is TRBV6-5, the J call TRBJ2-2, with 9 positions matching TRBD1. There are 15 residues in the CDR3. The V segment lost 3 bases and the J segment 5 bases; nucleotides outside the gene matches: 4. The germline CDR1 and CDR2 sequences are MNHEY and SVGAGI. The CDR3 here is CASSYTGGFTGELFF. The CDR3 DNA is TGTGCCAGCAGTTATACAGGGGGCTTTACCGGGGAGCTGTTTTTT.

This clonotype was seen at least ten times. The CDR3 loop is CASSLGAGGSEQFF. Written as DNA, the CDR3 is TGTGCCAGCAGTTTAGGAGCCGGGGGCAGTGAGCAGTTCTTC. The chain is built from TRBV12-3 or TRBV12-4 and TRBJ2-1; D possibly uses TRBD1 or TRBD2 (6 bases each). This CDR3 is 14 amino acids long. The ends were cut back, 1 base at V and 9 bases at J, with 13 bases in the middle.

The rearrangement links TRBV9 to TRBJ2-7, with TRBD1 matching over 10 bases. Trimming took 4 bases from V and 2 from J; bases not matched to a gene: 9. The CDR3 sequence is 16 residues long. Germline V gene lookup returns CDR1 SGDLS and CDR2 YYNGEE. CDR3 loop: CASSPTGGQQPYEQYF. DNA for the CDR3: TGTGCCAGCAGCCCGACAGGGGGCCAGCAGCCCTACGAGCAGTACTTC.

This chain links TRBV9 with TRBJ2-7; possible D gene TRBD2, 7 bases. V was trimmed by 0 bases and J by 4 bases, leaving 14 bases between them. CDR1 is SGDLS, CDR2 YYNGEE, per germline. The CDR3 length is 15 residues. CDR3 sequence: CASSVGGGPHYEQYF. CDR3 in DNA: TGTGCCAGCAGCGTAGGGGGGGGCCCCCATTACGAGCAGTACTTC.

This clonotype was found a few times. The J gene is TRBJ1-1, the V gene TRBV9; the D is unclear. V was trimmed by 0 bases and J by 1 base, leaving 7 bases between them. The germline CDR1 and CDR2 sequences are SGDLS and YYNGEE. The CDR3 sequence is 14 residues long. CDR3 sequence (DNA): TGTGCCAGCAGCGTAGGGCAGAGGAACACTGAAGCTTTCTTT. The encoded protein is CASSVGQRNTEAFF.

This clonotype was seen only a few times. The V and J genes are TRBV4-3 and TRBJ2-3, with D uncertain. V lost 0 bases and J 0 bases, leaving 10 bases between the germline ends. CDR3 size: 16 residues. Germline CDR1 and CDR2: LGHNA and YSLEER. CDR3 region: CASSQDSTPSTDTQYF. CDR3 sequence (DNA): TGCGCCAGCAGCCAAGACAGTACCCCCAGCACAGATACGCAGTATTTT.

V is TRBV6-5 and J is TRBJ2-4; the D gene is possibly TRBD1 (6 bases). The length of the CDR3 is 12 residues. Per germline, CDR1 MNHEY and CDR2 SVGAGI. V shed 6 bases and J shed 6 bases, with 9 bases lying between them. The CDR3 is CASSPDRNIQYF. The CDR3 DNA follows: TGTGCCAGCAGCCCGGACAGAAACATTCAGTACTTC.

This clonotype was detected many times. V is TRBV4-1 and J is TRBJ1-2; 8 bases are shared with TRBD1. Per the germline V gene, CDR1 is MGHRA and CDR2 is YSYEKL. This CDR3 has 14 residues. The ends lost 0 bases at V and 7 bases at J; junction bases unmatched: 4. DNA for the CDR3: TGCGCCAGCAGCCAAGATGGACAGGGCGGTGGCTACACCTTC. Encoded protein: CASSQDGQGGGYTF.

The chain joins TRBV4-1 to TRBJ2-3, with 11 bases lining up with TRBD2. Germline V CDR1 and CDR2: MGHRA, YSYEKL. This CDR3 contains 16 residues. Trimming at V came to 6 bases and at J to 6 bases, leaving 11 bases not matched to a gene. The CDR3 DNA sequence: TGCGCCAGCAGACCAACAACTAGCGGGGGCTCGGATACGCAGTATTTT. Amino acid sequence: CASRPTTSGGSDTQYF.

This clonotype was recorded at least ten times. The gene calls are TRBV4-3 and TRBJ2-3; 10 nucleotides align to TRBD2. The CDR3 is made up of 19 amino acids. Germline lookup yields CDR1 LGHNA and CDR2 YSLEER. V was pared by 1 base and J by 0 bases, with 10 bases of the junction left unmatched. The CDR3 loop reads CASSQVWASGGASTDTQYF. The CDR3 nucleotides read TGCGCCAGCAGCCAAGTTTGGGCTAGCGGGGGAGCCAGCACAGATACGCAGTATTTT.

This chain links TRBV7-6 with TRBJ2-1; 12 bases are a match to TRBD2. CDR3 length: 16 amino acids. The germline V gene has CDR1 SGHVS and CDR2 FNYEAQ. Unmatched junction bases numbered 8, after V lost 2 bases and J lost 9 bases. DNA for the CDR3: TGTGCCAGCAGCTTACTTACTAGCGGGGGGTTAGGTGAGCAGTTCTTC. Translated, it gives CASSLLTSGGLGEQFF.

The CDR3 protein is CASSNPLAEQFF. CDR3 coding DNA: TGTGCCAGCAGCAACCCACTAGCAGAGCAGTTCTTC. The chain has TRBV6-2 or TRBV6-3 and TRBJ2-1; possible D gene TRBD2, 6 bases. Germline values: CDR1 MNHEY, CDR2 SVGEGT. The CDR3 sequence is 12 residues long. V lost 6 bases and J 10 bases, leaving 13 bases between the germline ends.

Turning to this clonotype: A much larger clone sits a single nucleotide away, making a read error possible. V is TRBV18 and J is TRBJ2-4; 11 bases are shared with TRBD1. V lost 3 bases, J lost 8 bases, and 6 bases stayed unmatched. CDR3 size: 15 residues. The germline CDR1 and CDR2 sequences are KGHSH and LQKENI. The CDR3 loop is CASSPRTGGLDIQYF. For the CDR3, the DNA is TGTGCCAGCTCACCCCGGACAGGGGGCTTGGACATTCAGTACTTC. Full variable domain (rest looked up from reference TRBV18 and TRBJ2-4): NAGVMQNPRHLVRRRGQEARLRCSPMKGHSHVYWYRQLPEEGLKFMVYLQKENIIDESGMPKERFSAEFPKEGPSILRIQQVVRGDSAAYFCASSPRTGGLDIQYFGAGTRLSVL.

This clonotype has just a few counts. The chain combines TRBV18 with TRBJ2-5; D possibly uses TRBD1 or TRBD2 (5 bases each). Germline CDR1 KGHSH, CDR2 LQKENI. The CDR3 length is 14 residues. V lost 5 bases to trimming and J lost 5 bases, with 15 bases between them. The CDR3 DNA reads TGTGCCAGCTCAGCCATCCGGGACCCGGAGACCCAGTACTTC. Translation gives CASSAIRDPETQYF.

This clonotype has only a few counts. This rearrangement joins TRBV29-1 to TRBJ2-7; 10 bases are shared with TRBD1. Trimming at V came to 6 bases and at J to 4 bases, leaving 9 bases not matched to a gene. The CDR3 runs 14 residues. CDR1 is SQVTM, CDR2 ANQGSEA, per germline. The CDR3 protein is CSVGRDRGFYEQYF. As DNA, the CDR3 is TGCAGCGTGGGCCGGGACAGGGGTTTTTACGAGCAGTACTTC.

CDR3 in amino acids: CASSLGSFTQYF. CDR3 DNA sequence: TGTGCCAGCAGCTTAGGGTCCTTTACGCAGTATTTT. The rearrangement uses TRBV11-3 and TRBJ2-3; D remains ambiguous. CDR3 length: 12 residues. Germline CDR1 SGHNT, CDR2 YENEEA. V was pared by 1 base and J by 8 bases, with 7 bases between.

This clonotype occurred a few times. The V gene is TRBV5-1, the J gene TRBJ2-1, with TRBD2 identical over 11 bases. V was pared by 4 bases and J by 1 base, with 13 bases of the junction left unmatched. This CDR3 has 19 amino acids. Germline loops: CDR1 SGHRS, CDR2 YFSETQ. The CDR3 loop reads CASSGLAGGSSGSYNEQFF. The CDR3 DNA follows: TGCGCCAGCAGCGGTCTAGCGGGGGGTTCTTCGGGATCCTACAATGAGCAGTTCTTC.

This clonotype was observed at least ten times. This chain links TRBV4-1 with TRBJ2-2, with D possibly being TRBD1 or TRBD2 (5 bases each). Trimming stripped 2 bases from V and 0 bases from J, with 10 bases between. Germline lookup yields CDR1 MGHRA and CDR2 YSYEKL. The CDR3 loop spans 16 amino acids. CDR3 amino acids: CASSQYGTANTGELFF. The CDR3 region has the DNA TGCGCCAGCAGCCAATACGGGACGGCGAACACCGGGGAGCTGTTTTTT.

This clonotype occurred a few times. This chain connects TRBV29-1 to TRBJ2-7; D unresolved. Germline values: CDR1 SQVTM, CDR2 ANQGSEA. The V end was cut by 2 bases, the J end by 6 bases, with 14 bases between. CDR3 size: 13 residues. The chain's CDR3 is CSVEPLRDGEQYF. The CDR3 DNA is TGCAGCGTTGAACCATTAAGGGATGGCGAGCAGTACTTC.

Worth noting for this clonotype: A much larger clone differs from this one at a single base, so this may be a read error. This chain's CDR3 is CASSPGTIADTQYF. The DNA for the CDR3 is TGCGCCAGCAGCCCGGGGACAATCGCAGATACGCAGTATTTT. The rearrangement uses TRBV5-1 and TRBJ2-3; D may be TRBD1 (6 bases). Trimming cost V 4 bases and J 4 bases, with 13 bases left between them. The CDR3 totals 14 residues. Germline CDR1 is SGHRS and CDR2 is YFSETQ.

This clonotype was counted only a few times. V and J are TRBV7-9 and TRBJ2-7; no definite D call. The CDR3 consists of 14 residues. V was clipped by 3 bases and J by 1 base, with 10 bases between them. Germline CDR1 is SEHNR and CDR2 is FQNEAQ (reference sequence). The CDR3 nucleotides are TGTGCCAGCAGCTTTTTTACAGATTCCTACGAGCAGTACTTC. It specifies CASSFFTDSYEQYF.

This clonotype was counted a few times. The rearrangement links TRBV7-9 to TRBJ2-7; D ambiguous. Between the trimmed V and J ends, which lost 1 base and 10 bases, there was a span of 17 bases. CDR3 length: 14 amino acids. Germline V lookup: CDR1 SEHNR, CDR2 FQNEAQ (reference sequence). CDR3 bases: TGTGCCAGCAGCTTAGGACCGGCCACCTCGGTCCAGTACTTC. Translated, it gives CASSLGPATSVQYF.

This chain uses TRBV2 with TRBJ1-5; perhaps TRBD1 as D (5 bases). V was shortened by 6 bases and J by 1 base, with 13 bases between the two germline ends. Germline CDR1 SNHLY, CDR2 FYNNEI. CDR3 length: 15 amino acids. The CDR3 region is CASSVERGSNQPQHF. The CDR3 DNA is TGTGCCAGCAGCGTCGAGAGGGGCAGCAATCAGCCCCAGCATTTT.

By frequency in the sample, this clonotype is medium-sized (0.01 to 0.1%). The chain is built from TRBV29-1 and TRBJ2-7, with D tentatively TRBD1 (6 bases). The CDR3 sequence is 14 residues long. The V end lost 4 bases, the J end lost 3 bases, and 16 bases lay between the germline ends. Germline V lookup: CDR1 SQVTM, CDR2 ANQGSEA. The CDR3 protein is CSVVPHLQGYEQYF. CDR3 DNA sequence: TGCAGCGTTGTACCCCACCTACAGGGCTACGAGCAGTACTTC.

This chain connects TRBV2 to TRBJ2-7; D call uncertain. The germline V gene has CDR1 SNHLY and CDR2 FYNNEI. CDR3 length: 14 amino acids. The V and J ends lost 4 bases and 0 bases respectively, with 10 bases between them. The CDR3 here is CASSAGSLSYEQYF. CDR3 nucleotide sequence: TGTGCCAGCAGTGCCGGGTCTCTCTCCTACGAGCAGTACTTC.

By proportion, this clonotype is medium-sized. The chain recombines TRBV12-3 or TRBV12-4 with TRBJ2-7; 11 bases line up with TRBD1. The CDR3 runs to 14 residues. Trimming at V came to 6 bases and at J to 7 bases, leaving 8 bases not matched to a gene. The CDR3 DNA reads as TGTGCCAGCAGACAAGGACAGGGGGCGCGAGAGCAGTACTTC. Protein product: CASRQGQGAREQYF.